This T cell receptor (beta chain) was documented in a study of shared clonotypes between healthy human individuals. Overall study: Each donor had three CD4 naive, three CD4 memory, two CD8 naive and one CD8 memory plate. Findings of the study overall: As a rule, naive subsets had a larger estimated richness than memory subsets. It was observed that 5% to 6.5% of naive CD4 clonotypes were shared across several donors. Clonotypes not shared had lower generation probabilities than those common to all four donors.

With respect to this clone: The antigen is undetermined.

CD45RO-negative, CCR7-selected cells formed the naive CD8 fraction, which excluded terminally differentiated effector memory CD45RA+ cells. The CDR3 is made up of 16 amino acids. The V end lost 3 bases, the J end lost 6 bases, and 21 bases lay between the germline ends. Germline V lookup: CDR1 SGHRS, CDR2 YFSETQ. Sequencing was performed with immunoSEQ multiplex PCR; in TCRdb, only in-frame clones are kept and a portion is missing. The sample carries around 1.9 million clones, roughly 93% recorded once. The V and J genes are TRBV5-1 and TRBJ1-2; D is possibly TRBD1 (5 bases). Sequencing was done on a sample of naive CD8+ T cells from PBMCs. This clonotype was sampled from a man aged 18 to 30 in good health. Some clones in this sample may be carry-over from other donors' samples. The CDR3 coding sequence is TGCGCCAGCAGCTCCATCCTACCTACCGGGGGGGATGGCTACACCTTC. Its translation is CASSSILPTGGDGYTF.